This entry lists 5 T cell receptor beta chains sequenced from one sample in a study of cytomegalovirus exposure and HLA in healthy donors. 60 Vbeta and 13 Jbeta primers were used in PCR. Method: immunoSEQ multiplex PCR; TCRdb's copy keeps in-frame clones and lacks some. The data contain 200,000 to 250,000 clones, 78% of them singletons. The specimen sequenced was PBMCs. These receptors were taken from a boy younger than 18 in good health and CMV-seronegative.

This chain uses TRBV13 with TRBJ2-3; 12 nucleotides match TRBD2. The V gene end was trimmed by 8 bases and the J gene end by 4 bases; junction bases not matched to a gene: 10. The CDR3 totals 16 residues. Germline V gene lookup returns CDR1 PRHDT and CDR2 FYEKMQ (reference sequence). The CDR3 loop is CASGPTSGSGSDTQYF. Here the CDR3 DNA reads TGTGCCAGCGGGCCGACTAGCGGGAGTGGGTCAGATACGCAGTATTTT.

J is TRBJ1-1 and V is TRBV11-2; TRBD1 might be the D (6 bases). The CDR3 totals 14 residues. From germline, CDR1 is SGHAT and CDR2 FQNNGV. Trimming removed 2 bases at V and 4 bases at J, with 11 bases between. The CDR3 loop is CASSLNRAGTEAFF. The CDR3 coding sequence is TGTGCCAGCAGCTTAAACAGGGCCGGCACTGAAGCTTTCTTT.

V and J are TRBV7-6 and TRBJ1-1; D not certain. The germline CDR1 and CDR2 sequences are SGHVS and FNYEAQ. The CDR3 length is 12 residues. V was clipped by 6 bases and J by 0 bases, with 5 bases between them. The CDR3 coding sequence is TGTGCCAGCAGTGAGATGAACACTGAAGCTTTCTTT. It specifies CASSEMNTEAFF.

The chain carries TRBV27 and TRBJ2-7, with TRBD2 matching over 9 bases. CDR3 length: 14 amino acids. The V gene's germline CDR1 is MNHEY and CDR2 SMNVEV (reference sequence). With 3 bases clipped from V and 7 bases from J, the junction kept 7 bases outside the gene matches. CDR3 loop: CASSFAGGPGEQYF. The CDR3 DNA sequence: TGTGCCAGCAGTTTCGCGGGAGGGCCTGGGGAGCAGTACTTC.

The J gene is TRBJ1-5, the V gene TRBV19; D perhaps matches TRBD1 (6 bases). Deletions cut 3 bases from V and 5 bases from J, with 11 bases between. The CDR3 has 14 amino acids. CDR1 is LNHDA and CDR2 is SQIVND in the germline V gene (reference sequence). The CDR3 is CASSMGQGYQPQHF. For the CDR3, the DNA is TGTGCCAGTAGTATGGGGCAGGGGTATCAGCCCCAGCATTTT.